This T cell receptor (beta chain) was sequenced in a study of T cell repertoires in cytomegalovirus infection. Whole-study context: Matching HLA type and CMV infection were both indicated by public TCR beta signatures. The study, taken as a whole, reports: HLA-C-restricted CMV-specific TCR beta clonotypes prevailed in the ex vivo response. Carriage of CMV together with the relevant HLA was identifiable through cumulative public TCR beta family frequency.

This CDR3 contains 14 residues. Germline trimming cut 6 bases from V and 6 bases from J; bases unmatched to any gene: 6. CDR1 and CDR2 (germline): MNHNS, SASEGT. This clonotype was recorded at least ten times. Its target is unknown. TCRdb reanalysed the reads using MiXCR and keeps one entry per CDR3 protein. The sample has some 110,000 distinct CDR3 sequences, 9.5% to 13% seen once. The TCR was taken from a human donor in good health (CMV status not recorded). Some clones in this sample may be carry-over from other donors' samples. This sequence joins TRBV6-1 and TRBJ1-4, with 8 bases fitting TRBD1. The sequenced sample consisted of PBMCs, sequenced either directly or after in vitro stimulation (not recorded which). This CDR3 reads CASRLGQGYEKLFF. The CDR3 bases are TGTGCCAGCAGGCTCGGACAGGGCTATGAAAAACTGTTTTTT.